The 16 T cell receptor beta chains listed next were all sequenced from one sample in a study of beta chain features in type 1 diabetes. Sequenced material consisted of expressed TCRB transcripts (all of the isolated RNA was reverse transcribed). Clones were read by immunoSEQ multiplex PCR, and TCRdb kept only the in-frame ones, dropping some. The top ten clones hold 0.023% of a sample with 970,000 or so clones, roughly a sixth of them seen once. Material for sequencing was naive CD4+ T cells from blood. The source of these receptors is a woman aged 18-29 years in good health.

This chain connects TRBV10-3 to TRBJ2-7; TRBD2 agrees at 10 bases. The CDR3 has 15 residues. The junction had 9 bases not matched to a gene; V was cut back by 8 bases and J by 2 bases. Germline assignment: CDR1 ENHRY and CDR2 SYGVKD. CDR3 amino acids: CAIGGGLASPYEQYF. The CDR3 region has the DNA TGTGCCATCGGCGGGGGACTAGCGAGCCCCTACGAGCAGTACTTC.

The V call is TRBV5-6, the J call TRBJ2-2; TRBD1 aligns across 11 bases. The CDR3 covers 15 residues. The germline V gene has CDR1 SGHDT and CDR2 YYEEEE. Germline trimming cut 4 bases from V and 6 bases from J; bases unmatched to any gene: 5. The DNA of the CDR3 is TGTGCCAGCAGCCCCAGGGACAGGGGGGCCGGGGAGCTGTTTTTT. Residues: CASSPRDRGAGELFF.

Only a few counts were recorded for this clone. V is TRBV6-5 and J is TRBJ2-5; D could derive from TRBD1 or TRBD2 (5 bases each). The CDR3 contains 12 residues. V shed 6 bases and J shed 5 bases, with 10 bases lying between them. Looked up from germline, CDR1 is MNHEY and CDR2 is SVGAGI. The CDR3 loop is CASRWGSETQYF. For the CDR3, the DNA is TGTGCCAGCAGGTGGGGGAGCGAGACCCAGTACTTC.

This clone showed up just a few times. In this CDR3 the conserved last residue, phenylalanine or tryptophan, is missing, so a read error is likely. No DNA is shown, since the ends of the CDR3 on it are uncertain; the CDR3 is the one TCRdb lists. This sequence joins TRBV20-1 and TRBJ2-3; the D call of TRBD1 is as the table states it, not checked on the DNA. Germline V lookup: CDR1 DFQATT, CDR2 SNEGSKA (reference sequence). The CDR3 is 9 residues long, counting both termini. CDR3 sequence: CSAREMDTV.

This chain joins TRBV9 and TRBJ2-7; the D is unclear. CDR1 SGDLS and CDR2 YYNGEE come from the germline V gene. V shed 3 bases and J shed 6 bases, with 13 bases lying between them. This CDR3 is 13 amino acids long. DNA for the CDR3: TGTGCCAGCAGCGCCCTCCCTTTGGGCGAGCAGTACTTC. Protein product: CASSALPLGEQYF.

This clone was detected a few times. The chain recombines TRBV7-6 with TRBJ2-3, with 13 bases matching TRBD2. Germline V lookup: CDR1 SGHVS, CDR2 FNYEAQ. The trim removed 5 bases at V and 6 bases at J, leaving 8 bases unmatched. CDR3 size: 16 residues. In DNA, the CDR3 is TGTGCCAGCAGCCCCCCGACTAGCGGGAGGTGGGATACGCAGTATTTT. Its protein product is CASSPPTSGRWDTQYF.

The chain recombines TRBV28 with TRBJ2-4; 7 bases are a match to TRBD2. Germline loops: CDR1 MDHEN, CDR2 SYDVKM. The V gene end was trimmed by 2 bases and the J gene end by 6 bases; junction bases not matched to a gene: 10. This CDR3 contains 16 residues. The CDR3 is CASSLNPGGVRNIQYF. In DNA form, the CDR3 reads TGTGCCAGCAGTTTAAACCCGGGAGGTGTGAGAAACATTCAGTACTTC.

This clone was counted only a few times. The rearrangement joins TRBV7-9 to TRBJ2-2; 10 bases line up with TRBD1. This CDR3 spans 17 amino acids. The germline CDR1 and CDR2 sequences are SEHNR and FQNEAQ (reference sequence). V trimming: 5 bases; J trimming: 3 bases; junction bases outside the gene matches: 9. CDR3 DNA sequence: TGTGCCAGCAGCCCTCCCGGACAGGGGGAATACACCGGGGAGCTGTTTTTT. Translation: CASSPPGQGEYTGELFF.

The chain employs TRBV19 and TRBJ2-1, with TRBD2 as a possible D gene (6 bases). The V gene lost 2 bases and the J gene lost 5 bases, with 13 bases spanning the gap. Germline loops: CDR1 LNHDA, CDR2 SQIVND (reference sequence). This CDR3 has 15 amino acids. CDR3 sequence: CASSITSFTNNEQFF. The CDR3 DNA reads as TGTGCCAGTAGTATAACTAGCTTTACTAACAATGAGCAGTTCTTC.

The V gene is TRBV27, the J gene TRBJ1-5; 8 nucleotides line up with TRBD1. This CDR3 comprises 14 residues. Germline V lookup: CDR1 MNHEY, CDR2 SMNVEV (reference sequence). The J segment lost 5 bases and the V segment lost 6 bases, leaving 6 bases of the junction unmatched. CDR3 DNA sequence: TGTGCCAGCAGGGACAGGGATATGTATCAGCCCCAGCATTTT. Amino acid sequence: CASRDRDMYQPQHF.

The chain joins TRBV27 to TRBJ2-3; maybe TRBD1 (6 bases). This CDR3 has 19 residues. CDR1 and CDR2 from the germline V gene are MNHEY and SMNVEV (reference sequence). V lost 2 bases and J 2 bases, leaving 23 bases between the germline ends. The CDR3 is CASSLQGIWGLLDTDTQYF. DNA for the CDR3: TGTGCCAGCAGTTTACAGGGGATTTGGGGCCTTCTAGACACAGATACGCAGTATTTT.

The CDR3 sequence: CASSDTGASWETQYF. DNA for the CDR3: TGTGCCAGTAGCGACACAGGTGCCTCCTGGGAGACCCAGTACTTC. The chain uses TRBV19 and TRBJ2-5; weak D call: TRBD1 (5 bases). This CDR3 spans 15 amino acids. Trimming cost V 6 bases and J 5 bases, with 19 bases left between them. CDR1 and CDR2 from the germline V gene are LNHDA and SQIVND (reference sequence).

This clone was seen a few times. The same CDR3 can be traced to other DNA sequences in this sample. V is TRBV9 and J is TRBJ2-1; a weak D match, TRBD2 (5 bases). This CDR3 region has 14 residues. The germline V gene encodes CDR1 SGDLS and CDR2 YYNGEE. V was shortened by 1 base and J by 0 bases, with 5 bases between the two germline ends. CDR3 sequence reads: CASSVSGSYNEQFF. In nucleotides, the CDR3 is TGTGCCAGCAGCGTAAGCGGCTCCTACAATGAGCAGTTCTTC. Filled out from reference TRBV9 and TRBJ2-1, the complete variable domain reads DSGVTQTPKHLITATGQRVTLRCSPRSGDLSVYWYQQSLDQGLQFLIQYYNGEERAKGNILERFSAQQFPDLHSELNLSSLELGDSALYFCASSVSGSYNEQFFGPGTRLTVL.

Only a few counts were recorded for this clone. The chain combines TRBV7-9 with TRBJ2-3, with D possibly matching TRBD2 (6 bases). V shed 7 bases and J shed 9 bases, with 17 bases lying between them. The CDR3 contains 13 residues. Germline CDR1 and CDR2: SEHNR and FQNEAQ (reference sequence). The CDR3 DNA follows: TGTGCCAGCAACAATCCACCGGGGGTAACGCAGTATTTT. It encodes CASNNPPGVTQYF.

This clone showed up just a few times. The V and J genes are TRBV6-6 and TRBJ1-2; tentative D call: TRBD1 (6 bases). Trimming cost V 0 bases and J 4 bases, with 15 bases left between them. The CDR3 loop spans 16 amino acids. The germline V gene encodes CDR1 MNHNY and CDR2 SVGAGI (reference sequence). The CDR3 is CASSYSYRAGGYGYTF. The CDR3 DNA reads TGTGCCAGCAGTTACTCGTACAGGGCCGGGGGCTATGGCTACACCTTC.

The chain has TRBV28 and TRBJ2-7; D unclear. CDR1 MDHEN and CDR2 SYDVKM come from the germline V gene. With 3 bases removed from V and 3 bases from J, the gap between germline ends came to 9 bases. This CDR3 is 13 amino acids long. DNA of the CDR3: TGTGCCAGCAGTTTCGCGGACGGCTACGAGCAGTACTTC. It encodes CASSFADGYEQYF.